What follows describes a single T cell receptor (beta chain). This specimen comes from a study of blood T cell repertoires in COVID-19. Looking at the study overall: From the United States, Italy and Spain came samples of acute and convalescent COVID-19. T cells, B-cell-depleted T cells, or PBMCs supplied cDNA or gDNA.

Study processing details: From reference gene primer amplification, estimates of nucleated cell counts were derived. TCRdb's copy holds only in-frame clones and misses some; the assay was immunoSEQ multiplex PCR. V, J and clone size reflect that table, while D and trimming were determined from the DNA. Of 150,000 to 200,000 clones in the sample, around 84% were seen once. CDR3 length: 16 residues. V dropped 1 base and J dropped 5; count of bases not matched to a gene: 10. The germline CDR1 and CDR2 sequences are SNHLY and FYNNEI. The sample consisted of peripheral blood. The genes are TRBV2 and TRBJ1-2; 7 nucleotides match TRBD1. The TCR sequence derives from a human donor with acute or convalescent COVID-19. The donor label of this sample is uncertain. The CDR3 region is CASSEGSPTGLYGYTF. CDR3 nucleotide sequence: TGTGCCAGCAGTGAAGGATCTCCGACAGGGCTTTATGGCTACACCTTC.